Detailed here is one T cell receptor beta chain. The data are from a study of blood T cell repertoires in COVID-19. Under the authors' procedure: Reference gene primer amplification in the assay estimated nucleated cell counts. The protocol was immunoSEQ multiplex PCR, while the TCRdb copy is restricted to in-frame clones and leaves out a portion. V and J calls and clone size are those listed in that table; D and trimming were worked out from the DNA. The data show tens of thousands of clones, 90% seen once. Germline lookup yields CDR1 SQVTM and CDR2 ANQGSEA. The V and J ends lost 6 bases and 4 bases respectively, with 6 bases between them. The CDR3 is made up of 10 amino acids.

The TCR comes from a woman between 40 and 55 years old with active COVID-19. The chain is built from TRBV29-1 and TRBJ2-5; D is perhaps TRBD2 (5 bases). The source material was peripheral blood. The CDR3 loop is CSVGRETQYF. CDR3 DNA: TGCAGCGTAGGGAGAGAGACCCAGTACTTC.